These 6 T cell receptor beta chains share one sample of origin, sequenced in a study of T-cell memory formation after mild COVID-19. TCRdb reprocessed the 5' RACE reads via MiXCR and lists one record per CDR3 protein. The data hold some 180,000 distinct CDR3 sequences, with less than 20% observed a single time. Sequenced input: PBMCs or a T cell subset sorted from them (not recorded which). Receptor source: a man between 18 and 35 years old who had mild COVID-19 (a few samples of this study predate the infection). Cell type and time point are not known.

This clonotype was observed a few times. The rearrangement joins TRBV4-2 to TRBJ2-5, with D possibly being TRBD1 (5 bases). The germline V gene encodes CDR1 LGHNA and CDR2 YNFKEQ. The CDR3 covers 15 residues. Trimming removed 4 bases at V and 5 bases at J, with 17 bases between. The CDR3 loop reads CASSLATGSVETQYF. CDR3 in DNA: TGTGCCAGCAGCCTGGCCACAGGATCCGTGGAGACCCAGTACTTC.

This clonotype was found many times. The chain couples TRBV18 to TRBJ2-5; D is undetermined. Germline V gene lookup returns CDR1 KGHSH and CDR2 LQKENI. There are 14 residues in the CDR3. V lost 2 bases to trimming and J lost 2 bases, with 9 bases between them. CDR3 in DNA: TGTGCCAGCTCACCAGGGAATAGGCAAGAGACCCAGTACTTC. It codes for CASSPGNRQETQYF.

This rearrangement joins TRBV7-3 to TRBJ2-1, with D unresolved. CDR3 length: 14 residues. CDR1 and CDR2 from the germline V gene are SGHTA and FQGTGA. The V end lost 1 base, the J end lost 6 bases, and 10 bases lay between the germline ends. CDR3 region: CASSLIPGPNEQFF. CDR3 coding DNA: TGTGCCAGCAGCTTAATTCCAGGACCCAATGAGCAGTTCTTC. The full variable domain, with the rest looked up from reference TRBV7-3 and TRBJ2-1, is GAGVSQTPSNKVTEKGKYVELRCDPISGHTALYWYRQSLGQGPEFLIYFQGTGAADDSGLPNDRFFAVRPEGSVSTLKIQRTERGDSAVYLCASSLIPGPNEQFFGPGTRLTVL.

The chain has TRBV27 and TRBJ1-2; D is unclear. CDR1 and CDR2 from the germline V gene are MNHEY and SMNVEV (reference sequence). V lost 5 bases, J lost 7 bases, and 23 bases lay in between. The CDR3 is 16 amino acids. The chain's CDR3 is CASSPRRSRQAGGYTF. DNA of the CDR3: TGTGCCAGCAGTCCGCGCCGTTCACGTCAGGCAGGTGGCTACACCTTC.

V gene TRBV6-6 combines with J gene TRBJ1-6; 8 positions match TRBD1. Germline lookup yields CDR1 MNHNY and CDR2 SVGAGI (reference sequence). This CDR3 is 18 amino acids long. Trimming cost V 5 bases and J 1 base; bases outside gene matches: 10. The CDR3 loop reads CASSRTVQGASYNSPLHF. The CDR3 DNA follows: TGTGCCAGCAGTAGAACAGTCCAGGGGGCATCCTATAATTCACCCCTCCACTTT.

The V and J genes are TRBV6-1 and TRBJ2-7; D is possibly TRBD2 (5 bases). CDR3 length equals 14 residues. The germline CDR1 and CDR2 sequences are MNHNS and SASEGT. V was trimmed by 6 bases and J by 5 bases, leaving 17 bases between them. The CDR3 sequence is CASRPGYTGHEQYV. In nucleotides, the CDR3 is TGTGCCAGCAGGCCGGGATACACGGGCCACGAGCAGTACGTC.